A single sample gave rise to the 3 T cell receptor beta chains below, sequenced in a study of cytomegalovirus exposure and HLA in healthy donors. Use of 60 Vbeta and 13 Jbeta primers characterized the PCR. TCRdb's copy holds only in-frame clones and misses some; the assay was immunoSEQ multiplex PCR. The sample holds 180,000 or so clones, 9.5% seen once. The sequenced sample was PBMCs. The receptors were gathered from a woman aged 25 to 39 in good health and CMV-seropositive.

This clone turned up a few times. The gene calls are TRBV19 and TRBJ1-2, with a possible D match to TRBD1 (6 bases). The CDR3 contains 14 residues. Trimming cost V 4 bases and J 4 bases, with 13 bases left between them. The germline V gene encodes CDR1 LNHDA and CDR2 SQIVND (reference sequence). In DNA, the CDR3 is TGTGCCAGTAGTACACAGGGCATGGGCTATGGCTACACCTTC. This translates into CASSTQGMGYGYTF.

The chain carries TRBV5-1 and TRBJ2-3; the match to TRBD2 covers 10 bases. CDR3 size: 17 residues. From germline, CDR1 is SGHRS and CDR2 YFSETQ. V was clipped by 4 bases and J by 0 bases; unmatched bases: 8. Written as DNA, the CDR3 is TGCGCCAGCAGCCCCCCGGGACTAGCGTTTAGCACAGATACGCAGTATTTT. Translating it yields CASSPPGLAFSTDTQYF.

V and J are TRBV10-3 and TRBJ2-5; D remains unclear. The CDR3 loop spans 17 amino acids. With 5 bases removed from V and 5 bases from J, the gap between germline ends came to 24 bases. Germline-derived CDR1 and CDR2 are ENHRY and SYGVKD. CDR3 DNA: TGTGCCATCAGTTTTTCCCCTGTAAGAGCCCACTCGGAGACCCAGTACTTC. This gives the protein CAISFSPVRAHSETQYF.